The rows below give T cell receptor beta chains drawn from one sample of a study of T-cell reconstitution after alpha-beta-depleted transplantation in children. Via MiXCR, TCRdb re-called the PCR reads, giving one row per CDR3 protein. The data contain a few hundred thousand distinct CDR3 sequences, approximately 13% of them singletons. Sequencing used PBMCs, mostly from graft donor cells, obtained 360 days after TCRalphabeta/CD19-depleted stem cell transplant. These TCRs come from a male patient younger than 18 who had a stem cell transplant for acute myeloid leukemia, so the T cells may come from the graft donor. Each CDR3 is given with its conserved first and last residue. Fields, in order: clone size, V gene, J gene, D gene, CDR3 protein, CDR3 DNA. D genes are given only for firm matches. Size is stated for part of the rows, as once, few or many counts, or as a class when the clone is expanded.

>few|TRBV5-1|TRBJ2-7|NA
CASSLASVYEQYF
TGCGCCAGCAGCTTGGCTAGCGTCTACGAGCAGTACTTC
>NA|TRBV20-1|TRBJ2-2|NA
CSARGAASGELFF
TGCAGTGCTCGAGGAGCGGCCAGCGGGGAGCTGTTTTTT
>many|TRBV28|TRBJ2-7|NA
CAIRRGYEQYF
TGTGCCATCAGAAGGGGGTACGAGCAGTACTTC
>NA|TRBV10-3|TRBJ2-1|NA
CAISAGTASYNEQFF
TGTGCCATCAGTGCCGGGACGGCATCCTACAATGAGCAGTTCTTC
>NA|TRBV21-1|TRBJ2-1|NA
CASSTNWEGRTYNEQFF
TGTGCCAGCAGCACCAATTGGGAGGGAAGGACCTACAATGAGCAGTTCTTC
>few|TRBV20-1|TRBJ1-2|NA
CSARPEGTDGYTF
TGCAGTGCTAGACCTGAGGGCACCGATGGCTACACCTTC
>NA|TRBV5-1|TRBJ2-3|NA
CASRLGSTDTQYF
TGCGCCAGCAGGTTGGGAAGCACAGATACGCAGTATTTT
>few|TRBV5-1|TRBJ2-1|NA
CASSLDHRKRAGNEQFF
TGCGCCAGCAGCTTGGACCACAGGAAAAGGGCGGGCAATGAGCAGTTCTTC
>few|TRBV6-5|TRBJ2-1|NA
CASSPARQPQFF
TGTGCCAGCAGTCCGGCTAGACAGCCACAGTTCTTC
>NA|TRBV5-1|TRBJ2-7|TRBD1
CASSSRTGGENEQYF
TGCGCCAGCAGCTCCAGGACAGGGGGGGAGAACGAGCAGTACTTC
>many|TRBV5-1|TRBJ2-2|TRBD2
CASSLVAGLRTGELFF
TGCGCCAGCAGCTTGGTAGCGGGGTTACGCACCGGGGAGCTGTTTTTT
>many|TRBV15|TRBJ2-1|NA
CATSTGPYREQFF
TGTGCCACCAGCACGGGGCCTTACCGAGAGCAGTTCTTC
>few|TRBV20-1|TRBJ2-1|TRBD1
CSAGQGDEQFF
TGCAGTGCCGGACAGGGTGACGAGCAGTTCTTC
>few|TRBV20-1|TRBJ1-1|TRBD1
CSARSRGRTEAFF
TGCAGTGCTAGGTCCAGGGGGAGAACTGAAGCTTTCTTT
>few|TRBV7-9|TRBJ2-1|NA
CASSHSKGGDSYNEQFF
TGTGCCAGCAGCCACAGCAAAGGCGGAGATTCCTACAATGAGCAGTTCTTC
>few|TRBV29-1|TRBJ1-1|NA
CSVEVEAFF
TGCAGCGTTGAAGTTGAAGCTTTCTTT
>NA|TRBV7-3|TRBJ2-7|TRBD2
CASSLIAGDYEQYF
TGTGCCAGCAGCTTAATAGCGGGAGATTACGAGCAGTACTTC
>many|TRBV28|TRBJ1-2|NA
CASSLASRDGYTF
TGTGCCAGCAGTTTGGCGTCCAGGGATGGCTACACCTTC
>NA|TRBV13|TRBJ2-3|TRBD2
CASSLPSGPSGSSSTDTQYF
TGTGCCAGCAGCCTCCCTTCGGGGCCTAGCGGGAGTTCGAGCACAGATACGCAGTATTTT
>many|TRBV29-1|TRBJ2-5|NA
CSVLQETQYF
TGCAGCGTCCTTCAAGAGACCCAGTACTTC
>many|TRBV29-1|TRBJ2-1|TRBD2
CSVVGTRGSNEQFF
TGCAGCGTTGTGGGGACCCGCGGGAGTAATGAGCAGTTCTTC
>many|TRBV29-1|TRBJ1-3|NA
CSVGLSHGNTIYF
TGCAGCGTTGGATTAAGTCACGGAAACACCATATATTTT
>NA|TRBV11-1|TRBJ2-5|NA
CASSPALFSETQYF
TGTGCCAGCAGCCCGGCCTTATTCTCAGAGACCCAGTACTTC
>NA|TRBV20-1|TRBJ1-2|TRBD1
CSAQQGNYGYTF
TGCAGTGCGCAACAGGGGAACTATGGCTACACCTTC
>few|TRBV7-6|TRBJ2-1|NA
CASSALAWRDSYNEQFF
TGTGCCAGCAGCGCACTAGCTTGGCGGGACTCCTACAATGAGCAGTTCTTC
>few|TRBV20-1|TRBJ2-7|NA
CSASMAVAYEQYF
TGCAGTGCTAGCATGGCAGTCGCCTACGAGCAGTACTTC
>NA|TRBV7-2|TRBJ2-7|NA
CASSLFRVTYEQYF
TGTGCCAGCAGCTTATTTCGGGTAACATACGAGCAGTACTTC
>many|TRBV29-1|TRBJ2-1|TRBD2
CSGTSGRSYNEQFF
TGCAGCGGGACTAGCGGGAGATCCTACAATGAGCAGTTCTTC
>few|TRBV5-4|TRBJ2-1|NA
CASSLPLAQGNEQFF
TGTGCCAGCAGCCTCCCGCTAGCCCAAGGGAATGAGCAGTTCTTC
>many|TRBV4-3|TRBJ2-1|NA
CASSQETDTYNEQFF
TGCGCCAGCAGCCAAGAAACAGATACCTACAATGAGCAGTTCTTC
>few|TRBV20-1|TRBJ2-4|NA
CSAPAVAKNIQYF
TGCAGTGCACCAGCAGTAGCCAAAAACATTCAGTACTTC
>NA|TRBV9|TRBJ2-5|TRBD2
CASSGGLAGVVTETQYF
TGTGCCAGCAGCGGCGGACTAGCGGGAGTGGTTACGGAGACCCAGTACTTC
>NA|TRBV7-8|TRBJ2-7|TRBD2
CASSGAGTSSEQYF
TGTGCCAGCAGCGGTGCCGGGACTAGCTCCGAGCAGTACTTC
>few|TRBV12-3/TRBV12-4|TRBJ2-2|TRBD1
CASSRDRGRESGELFF
TGTGCCAGCAGCCGCGACAGGGGGCGCGAGTCCGGGGAGCTGTTTTTT
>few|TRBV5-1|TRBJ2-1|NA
CASSFDQRVVLGEQFF
TGCGCCAGCAGCTTTGACCAGCGGGTGGTACTGGGTGAGCAGTTCTTC
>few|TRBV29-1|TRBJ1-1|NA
CSVGVTTEAFF
TGCAGCGTTGGAGTTACCACTGAAGCTTTCTTT
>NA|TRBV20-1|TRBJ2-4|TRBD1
CSASPGQGGLAKNIQYF
TGCAGTGCTAGTCCGGGACAGGGGGGGCTAGCCAAAAACATTCAGTACTTC
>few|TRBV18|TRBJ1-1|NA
CASSPRSGNTEAFF
TGTGCCAGCTCACCACGATCAGGGAACACTGAAGCTTTCTTT
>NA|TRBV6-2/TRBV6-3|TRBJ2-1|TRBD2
CASRPAGVRYNEQFF
TGTGCCAGCAGACCAGCGGGAGTAAGGTACAATGAGCAGTTCTTC